Described below is a single T cell receptor beta chain sequence and its context. Its cognate antigen is unknown. This CDR3 spans 16 amino acids. Germline lookup yields CDR1 SGHAT and CDR2 FQNNGV. The trim removed 7 bases at V and 6 bases at J, leaving 13 bases unmatched. The sample originates from a study of PD-1 blockade in mismatch repair-deficient tumors. Study-level information: Patients had around 11 mismatch repair-deficient cancer types and were previously treated and progressing. Study-wide results and caveats: Tumor-resident clones, often undetectable pretreatment in blood, expanded then contracted after pembrolizumab.

TCRdb's table, derived via immunoSEQ multiplex PCR, lists solely in-frame clones and lacks some. The repertoire holds approximately 25,000 clones, with under 85% as singletons. Sequences were derived from peripheral blood, sampled 12 weeks after starting pembrolizumab. This clonotype was sampled from an adult with mismatch repair-deficient cancer. This rearrangement joins TRBV11-2 to TRBJ2-1, with 9 bases lining up with TRBD1. This CDR3 is CASTKSPGQGPNEQFF. The DNA for the CDR3 is TGTGCCAGCACCAAGTCACCGGGACAGGGTCCCAATGAGCAGTTCTTC.